Sequencing of this T cell receptor beta chain was carried out in a study of blood T cell repertoires in COVID-19. The wider study: There were acute and convalescent COVID-19 samples, and they came from the United States, Italy and Spain. Nucleic acid was either cDNA or gDNA, and it came from T cells, B-cell-depleted T cells, or PBMCs.

V lost 2 bases and J 7 bases, leaving 12 bases between the germline ends. The germline V gene encodes CDR1 MDHEN and CDR2 SYDVKM. The CDR3 covers 14 residues. Authors' methods: Researchers report that nucleated cell counts were estimated from reference gene primer amplification. Sequencing used immunoSEQ multiplex PCR; TCRdb keeps in-frame clones, though not all of them. That table furnishes V, J and clone size, whereas the DNA furnished D and trimming. The sample has about 160,000 clones; 84% are singletons. Sequencing input: peripheral blood. The J gene is TRBJ1-5, the V gene TRBV28; D is ambiguous. The receptor was isolated from a man aged 65 to 79 with acute or convalescent COVID-19. Here the CDR3 reads CASSLGQLNQPQHF. CDR3 nucleotides: TGTGCCAGCAGTTTAGGGCAGTTGAACCAGCCCCAGCATTTT. Full variable domain (remainder filled in from reference TRBV28 and TRBJ1-5): DVKVTQSSRYLVKRTGEKVFLECVQDMDHENMFWYRQDPGLGLRLIYFSYDVKMKEKGDIPEGYSVSREKKERFSLILESASTNQTSMYLCASSLGQLNQPQHFGDGTRLSIL.